Below, 21 T cell receptor beta chains from the same sample are listed, as sequenced in a study of blood T cells in healthy people across ages. A second about 7 to 11 cycle PCR used barcoded and J-beta primers. One entry per CDR3 protein results from TCRdb running MiXCR on the 5' RACE reads. The top ten clones hold less than 9.5% of a sample with some 1.5 million distinct CDR3 sequences, 28% of them seen once. Sequencing was carried out using blood. The origin of the receptors is a woman aged 25 to 45 in good health.

This clonotype was counted ten times or more. The chain uses TRBV5-1 and TRBJ2-3; 7 positions match TRBD2. The CDR3 length is 16 residues. V trimming: 0 bases; J trimming: 6 bases; junction bases outside the gene matches: 10. CDR1 is SGHRS, CDR2 YFSETQ, per germline. CDR3 DNA: TGCGCCAGCAGCTTGGGCTGGACTAGTTCTGGTGATACGCAGTATTTT. Amino acid sequence: CASSLGWTSSGDTQYF. Together with reference TRBV5-1 and TRBJ2-3, the CDR3 gives the full variable domain: KAGVTQTPRYLIKTRGQQVTLSCSPISGHRSVSWYQQTPGQGLQFLFEYFSETQRNKGNFPGRFSGRQFSNSRSEMNVSTLELGDSALYLCASSLGWTSSGDTQYFGPGTRLTVL.

This chain joins TRBV10-3 and TRBJ2-2, with D possibly matching TRBD1 (5 bases). The CDR3 is 14 residues long. The V end lost 7 bases, the J end lost 6 bases, and 15 bases lay between the germline ends. Per germline, CDR1 ENHRY and CDR2 SYGVKD. In nucleotides, the CDR3 is TGTGCCATCAACCAGGGAATCCGTCCCGGGGAGCTGTTTTTT. Translating it yields CAINQGIRPGELFF.

This chain connects TRBV20-1 to TRBJ1-1; D is uncertain. V was pared by 1 base and J by 4 bases, with 13 bases between. CDR1 DFQATT and CDR2 SNEGSKA come from the germline V gene (reference sequence). CDR3 length equals 14 residues. The CDR3 DNA reads TGCAGTGCTAGAGTTCCGGGAGCGAGCACTGAAGCTTTCTTT. As protein: CSARVPGASTEAFF.

This clonotype was seen only a few times. V and J are TRBV7-3 and TRBJ2-7; TRBD2 matches at 8 bases. J lost 4 bases, V lost 1 base, and 15 bases had no gene match. This CDR3 spans 18 amino acids. Germline CDR1 is SGHTA and CDR2 is FQGTGA. CDR3 DNA sequence: TGTGCCAGCAGCTTAAGGGGGATGCGAGGGACTAGTGATTACGAGCAGTACTTC. Protein product: CASSLRGMRGTSDYEQYF.

A note on this clonotype: One end of the junction does not line up with germline, which may come from a read error. The chain links TRBV4-1 to TRBJ1-1; D is undetermined. This CDR3 has 14 residues. CDR1 is MGHRA and CDR2 is YSYEKL in the germline V gene. The CDR3 bases are TGCGCCAGCAGCCAAAAGGAAGAGAACGCTGAAGCTTTCTTT. Translation gives CASSQKEENAEAFF.

The rearrangement uses TRBV6-1 and TRBJ1-2; unclear D gene. Trimming shortened V by 6 bases and J by 8 bases, and 16 bases separated the two germline ends. This CDR3 is 13 amino acids long. Germline loops: CDR1 MNHNS, CDR2 SASEGT. The CDR3 loop is CASSEPDQRGYTF. For the CDR3, the DNA is TGTGCCAGCAGCGAACCCGACCAGCGGGGCTACACCTTC.

The chain employs TRBV12-3 or TRBV12-4 and TRBJ2-1; TRBD2 might be the D (5 bases). V lost 7 bases and J lost 5, with 21 bases in between. CDR3 size: 16 residues. The CDR3 region is CASIDTMAGPDNEQFF. The CDR3 nucleotides are TGTGCCAGCATCGATACTATGGCGGGCCCAGACAATGAGCAGTTCTTC.

This clonotype was picked up many times. V is TRBV5-1 and J is TRBJ2-1, with 9 bases matching TRBD2. Germline CDR1 SGHRS, CDR2 YFSETQ. Germline trimming cut 4 bases from V and 2 bases from J; bases unmatched to any gene: 4. The CDR3 contains 15 residues. The DNA for the CDR3 is TGCGCCAGCAGCACTGGGACTAGCCCCTACAATGAGCAGTTCTTC. Translating gives CASSTGTSPYNEQFF.

This chain joins TRBV20-1 and TRBJ2-1; a possible D gene is TRBD2 (7 bases). The CDR3 length is 14 residues. V lost 0 bases and J 7 bases, leaving 13 bases between the germline ends. Germline V gene lookup returns CDR1 DFQATT and CDR2 SNEGSKA (reference sequence). Written as DNA, the CDR3 is TGCAGTGCTAGAGACGGGGGGCGGTGGAATGAGCAGTTCTTC. This gives the protein CSARDGGRWNEQFF.

This clonotype has a count of ten or more. J is TRBJ2-7 and V is TRBV7-2; a weak D match, TRBD1 (5 bases). The V gene lost 0 bases and the J gene lost 0 bases, with 21 bases spanning the gap. Germline CDR1 and CDR2: SGHTA and FQGNSA. The CDR3 length is 19 residues. Written as DNA, the CDR3 is TGTGCCAGCAGCTTAGCGCGGTCAGGACACTCCACTTCCTCCTACGAGCAGTACTTC. Translated, it gives CASSLARSGHSTSSYEQYF.

The gene calls are TRBV19 and TRBJ1-1, with a weak D call TRBD1 (5 bases). This CDR3 is built from 14 residues. Germline CDR1 LNHDA, CDR2 SQIVND (reference sequence). V dropped 3 bases and J dropped 1 base, with 9 bases sitting between them. CDR3 loop: CASSMGLGNTEAFF. CDR3 bases: TGTGCCAGTAGTATGGGACTTGGGAACACTGAAGCTTTCTTT.

The chain recombines TRBV7-8 with TRBJ2-5; D perhaps matches TRBD2 (5 bases). The CDR3 length is 17 residues. V was pared by 6 bases and J by 1 base, with 21 bases between. In germline, CDR1 is SGHVS, CDR2 FQNEAQ. CDR3 region: CASSTPGGKRIQETQYF. In DNA form, the CDR3 reads TGTGCCAGCAGTACCCCGGGTGGGAAGCGGATCCAAGAGACCCAGTACTTC.

This clonotype was detected only a few times. This chain links TRBV7-6 with TRBJ1-4; D remains ambiguous. This CDR3 comprises 15 residues. The V end was cut by 5 bases, the J end by 2 bases, with 12 bases between. Germline CDR1 is SGHVS and CDR2 is FNYEAQ. This CDR3 is CASSPQRQTNEKLFF. The CDR3 DNA is TGTGCCAGCAGCCCCCAGAGGCAGACTAATGAAAAACTGTTTTTT.

The CDR3 DNA sequence: TGCGCCAGCAGCGGGGGACAGGGGTCCTACAATGAGCAGTACTTC. As protein: CASSGGQGSYNEQYF. This chain connects TRBV5-1 to TRBJ2-5, with 10 bases that match TRBD1. Germline CDR1 reads SGHRS; CDR2 reads YFSETQ. The CDR3 is 15 residues long. The V segment lost 4 bases and the J segment 11 bases; nucleotides outside the gene matches: 14. Together with reference TRBV5-1 and TRBJ2-5, the CDR3 gives the full variable domain: KAGVTQTPRYLIKTRGQQVTLSCSPISGHRSVSWYQQTPGQGLQFLFEYFSETQRNKGNFPGRFSGRQFSNSRSEMNVSTLELGDSALYLCASSGGQGSYNEQYFGPGTRLLVL.

This clonotype was detected many times. The V and J genes are TRBV7-2 and TRBJ2-1; the D gene could be TRBD1 or TRBD2 (5 bases each). Trimming shortened V by 5 bases and J by 6 bases, and 20 bases separated the two germline ends. This CDR3 spans 16 amino acids. CDR1 and CDR2 (germline): SGHTA, FQGNSA. As DNA, the CDR3 is TGTGCCAGCAGCAGCACAGGAGTCGGGGCTTTCAATGAGCAGTTCTTC. This translates into CASSSTGVGAFNEQFF.

The rearrangement links TRBV7-2 to TRBJ2-7, with a possible D match to TRBD2 (6 bases). Germline lookup yields CDR1 SGHTA and CDR2 FQGNSA. Trimming took 1 base from V and 6 from J, leaving 13 bases between them. There are 14 residues in the CDR3. The CDR3 DNA is TGTGCCAGCAGCTTAGGCGGGAAGTCTTCCGAGCAGTACTTC. This codes for CASSLGGKSSEQYF.

The CDR3 DNA sequence: TGCGCCAGCAGCCAAGACCCGGGATTATCCTACAATGAGCAGTTCTTC. Residues: CASSQDPGLSYNEQFF. The gene calls are TRBV4-1 and TRBJ2-1, with a weak D call TRBD2 (5 bases). The CDR3 runs 16 residues. Trimming removed 0 bases at V and 1 base at J, with 10 bases between. CDR1 and CDR2 (germline): MGHRA, YSYEKL.

This clonotype was recorded many times. The chain couples TRBV6-5 to TRBJ2-7, with D perhaps TRBD1 (6 bases). Germline CDR1 MNHEY, CDR2 SVGAGI. This CDR3 is built from 15 residues. V shed 6 bases and J shed 2 bases, with 17 bases lying between them. DNA for the CDR3: TGTGCCAGCAGCCCCAAGGGGGTCATCACCTACGAGCAGTACTTC. Translation: CASSPKGVITYEQYF.

This chain links TRBV20-1 with TRBJ2-4, with 14 bases that match TRBD2. This CDR3 region has 17 residues. V shed 6 bases and J 13 bases; nucleotides not matched to a gene: 20. The germline V gene encodes CDR1 DFQATT and CDR2 SNEGSKA (reference sequence). CDR3 DNA: TGCAGTGCCTTCGCAAGCTCCGGGACTAGCGGGGGAGGAGAGCAGTACTTC. This translates into CSAFASSGTSGGGEQYF.

There are a few counts of this clonotype. The chain uses TRBV10-2 and TRBJ2-1; D ambiguous. Looked up from germline, CDR1 is WSHSY and CDR2 is SAAADI. The V end was cut by 4 bases, the J end by 9 bases, with 7 bases between. The CDR3 totals 11 residues. CDR3 DNA: TGCGCCAGCAGTGTGTTCTCTGAGCAGTTCTTC. This sequence encodes CASSVFSEQFF.

This clonotype was counted many times. J is TRBJ2-7 and V is TRBV15; possibly TRBD1 or TRBD2 for D (5 bases each). Germline CDR1 and CDR2: LNHNV and YYDKDF (reference sequence). With 0 bases removed from V and 6 bases from J, the gap between germline ends came to 18 bases. This CDR3 spans 16 amino acids. DNA for the CDR3: TGTGCCACCAGCAGAGATCGAATCGGGGCATTCCTCGAGCAGTACTTC. Its protein is CATSRDRIGAFLEQYF.